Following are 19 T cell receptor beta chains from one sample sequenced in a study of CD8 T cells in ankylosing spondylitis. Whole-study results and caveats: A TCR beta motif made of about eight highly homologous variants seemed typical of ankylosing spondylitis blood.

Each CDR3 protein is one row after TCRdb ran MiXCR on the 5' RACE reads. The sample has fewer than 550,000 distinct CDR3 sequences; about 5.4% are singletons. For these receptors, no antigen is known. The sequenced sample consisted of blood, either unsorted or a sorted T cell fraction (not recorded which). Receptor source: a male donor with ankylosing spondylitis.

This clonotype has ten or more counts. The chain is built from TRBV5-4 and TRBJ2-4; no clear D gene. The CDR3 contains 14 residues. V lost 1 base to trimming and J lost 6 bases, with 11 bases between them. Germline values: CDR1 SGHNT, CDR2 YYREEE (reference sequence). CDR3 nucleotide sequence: TGTGCCAGCAGCTTGATGGGTTCGGGAAACATTCAGTACTTC. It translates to CASSLMGSGNIQYF.

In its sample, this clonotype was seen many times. CDR3 loop: CSASPGPGSYEQYF. The CDR3 DNA follows: TGCAGTGCTAGTCCCGGACCCGGCTCCTACGAGCAGTACTTC. The chain combines TRBV20-1 with TRBJ2-7; no reliable D call. The CDR3 runs to 14 residues. The ends were cut back, 3 bases at V and 0 bases at J, with 12 bases in the middle. Germline V gene lookup returns CDR1 DFQATT and CDR2 SNEGSKA (reference sequence).

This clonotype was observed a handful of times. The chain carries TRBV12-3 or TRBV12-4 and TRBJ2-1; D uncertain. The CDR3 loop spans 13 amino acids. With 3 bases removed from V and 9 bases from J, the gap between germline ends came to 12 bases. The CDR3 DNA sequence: TGTGCCAGCAGTTTGTATCCGGGCTCTGAGCAGTTCTTC. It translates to CASSLYPGSEQFF.

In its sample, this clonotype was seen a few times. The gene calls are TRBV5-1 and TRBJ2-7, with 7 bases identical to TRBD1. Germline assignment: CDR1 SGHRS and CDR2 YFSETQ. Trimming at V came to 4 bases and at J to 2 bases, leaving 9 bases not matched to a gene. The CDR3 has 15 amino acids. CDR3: CASSPHRTGPYEQYF. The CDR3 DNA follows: TGCGCCAGCAGCCCCCACAGGACAGGCCCCTACGAGCAGTACTTC.

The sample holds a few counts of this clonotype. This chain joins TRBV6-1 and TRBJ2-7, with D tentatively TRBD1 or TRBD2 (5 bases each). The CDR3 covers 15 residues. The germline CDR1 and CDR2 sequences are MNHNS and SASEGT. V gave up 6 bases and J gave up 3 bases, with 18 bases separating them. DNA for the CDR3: TGTGCCAGCAGCCCCCTCTGGGGGTCTGGCTACGAGCAGTACTTC. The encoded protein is CASSPLWGSGYEQYF.

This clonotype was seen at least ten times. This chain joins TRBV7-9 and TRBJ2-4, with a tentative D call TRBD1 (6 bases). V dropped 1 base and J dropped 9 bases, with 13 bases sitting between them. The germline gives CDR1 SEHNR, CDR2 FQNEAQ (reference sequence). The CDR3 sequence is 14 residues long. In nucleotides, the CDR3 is TGTGCCAGCAGCTTAGGTTCCAGGGGATCCATTCAGTACTTC. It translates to CASSLGSRGSIQYF.

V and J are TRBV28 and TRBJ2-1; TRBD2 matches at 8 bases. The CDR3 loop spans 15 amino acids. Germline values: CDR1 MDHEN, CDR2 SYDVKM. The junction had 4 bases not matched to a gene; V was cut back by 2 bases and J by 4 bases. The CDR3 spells CASSLGTSYYNEQFF. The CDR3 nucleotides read TGTGCCAGCAGTTTAGGGACTAGTTATTACAATGAGCAGTTCTTC.

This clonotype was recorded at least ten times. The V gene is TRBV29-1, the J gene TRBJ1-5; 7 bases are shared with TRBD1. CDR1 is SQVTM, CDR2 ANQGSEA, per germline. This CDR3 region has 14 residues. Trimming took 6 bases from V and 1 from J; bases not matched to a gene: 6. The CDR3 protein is CSVRETGSNQPQHF. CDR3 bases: TGCAGCGTGCGGGAGACAGGGAGCAATCAGCCCCAGCATTTT.

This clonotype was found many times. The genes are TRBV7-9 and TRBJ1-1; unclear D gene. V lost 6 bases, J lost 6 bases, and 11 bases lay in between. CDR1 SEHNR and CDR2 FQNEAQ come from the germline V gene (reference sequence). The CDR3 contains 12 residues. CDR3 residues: CASRSERAEAFF. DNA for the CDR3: TGTGCCAGCAGATCAGAACGGGCTGAAGCTTTCTTT.

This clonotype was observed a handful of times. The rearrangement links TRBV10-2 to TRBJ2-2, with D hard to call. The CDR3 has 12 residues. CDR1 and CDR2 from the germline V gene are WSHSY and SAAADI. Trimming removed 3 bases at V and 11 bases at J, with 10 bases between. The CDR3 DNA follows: TGCGCCAGCAGTGATGGTCGAGATGAGCTGTTTTTT. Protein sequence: CASSDGRDELFF.

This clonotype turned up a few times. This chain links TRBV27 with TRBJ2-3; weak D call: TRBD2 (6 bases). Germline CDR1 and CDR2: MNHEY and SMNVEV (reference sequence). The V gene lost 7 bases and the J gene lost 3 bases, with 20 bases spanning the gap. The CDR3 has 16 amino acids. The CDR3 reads CASMGWGDPSTDTQYF. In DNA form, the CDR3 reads TGTGCCAGCATGGGGTGGGGGGACCCGAGTACAGATACGCAGTATTTT.

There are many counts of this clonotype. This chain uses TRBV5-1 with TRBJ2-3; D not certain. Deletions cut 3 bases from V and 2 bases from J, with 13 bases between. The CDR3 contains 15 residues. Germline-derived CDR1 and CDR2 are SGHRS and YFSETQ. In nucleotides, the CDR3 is TGCGCCAGCAGCTCAGCCCCGCAGGTCACAGATACGCAGTATTTT. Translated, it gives CASSSAPQVTDTQYF. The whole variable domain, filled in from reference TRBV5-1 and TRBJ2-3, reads KAGVTQTPRYLIKTRGQQVTLSCSPISGHRSVSWYQQTPGQGLQFLFEYFSETQRNKGNFPGRFSGRQFSNSRSEMNVSTLELGDSALYLCASSSAPQVTDTQYFGPGTRLTVL.

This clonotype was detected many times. The chain's CDR3 is CASSQDRLADSYEQYF. For the CDR3, the DNA is TGCGCCAGCAGCCAAGATCGGCTAGCGGACTCCTACGAGCAGTACTTC. The rearrangement uses TRBV4-3 and TRBJ2-7, with 7 positions matching TRBD2. The J segment lost 0 bases and the V segment lost 0 bases, leaving 5 bases of the junction unmatched. In germline, CDR1 is LGHNA, CDR2 YSLEER. The CDR3 covers 16 residues.

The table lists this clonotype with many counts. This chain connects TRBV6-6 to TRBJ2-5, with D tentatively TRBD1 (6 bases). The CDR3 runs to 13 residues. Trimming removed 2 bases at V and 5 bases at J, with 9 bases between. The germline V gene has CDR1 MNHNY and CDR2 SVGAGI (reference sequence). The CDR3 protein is CASSYNRVETQYF. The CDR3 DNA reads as TGTGCCAGCAGTTACAACAGGGTGGAGACCCAGTACTTC.

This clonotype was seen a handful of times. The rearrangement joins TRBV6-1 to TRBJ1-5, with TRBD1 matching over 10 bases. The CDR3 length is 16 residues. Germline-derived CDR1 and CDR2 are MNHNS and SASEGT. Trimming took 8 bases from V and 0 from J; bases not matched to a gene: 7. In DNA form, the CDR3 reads TGTGCCAGCGACAGGGGGCTGGGATATAGCAATCAGCCCCAGCATTTT. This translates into CASDRGLGYSNQPQHF.

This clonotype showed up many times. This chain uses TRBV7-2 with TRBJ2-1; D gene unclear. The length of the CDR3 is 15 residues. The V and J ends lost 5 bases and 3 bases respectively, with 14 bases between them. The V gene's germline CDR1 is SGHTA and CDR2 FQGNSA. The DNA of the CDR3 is TGTGCCAGCAGCCCCTTGAAGCCAGGCTACAATGAGCAGTTCTTC. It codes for CASSPLKPGYNEQFF.

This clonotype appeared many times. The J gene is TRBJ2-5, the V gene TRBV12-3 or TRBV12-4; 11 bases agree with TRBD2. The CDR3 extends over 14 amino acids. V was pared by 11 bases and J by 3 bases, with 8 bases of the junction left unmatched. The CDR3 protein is CASLAGGPKETQYF. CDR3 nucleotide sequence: TGTGCCTCCTTAGCGGGGGGGCCTAAAGAGACCCAGTACTTC.

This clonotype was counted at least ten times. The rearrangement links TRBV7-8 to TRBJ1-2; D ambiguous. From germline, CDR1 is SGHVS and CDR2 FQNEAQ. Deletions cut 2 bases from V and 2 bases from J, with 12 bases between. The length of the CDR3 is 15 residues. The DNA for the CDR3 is TGTGCCAGCAGCTTAAACAGCTGGCAGAACTATGGCTACACCTTC. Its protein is CASSLNSWQNYGYTF.

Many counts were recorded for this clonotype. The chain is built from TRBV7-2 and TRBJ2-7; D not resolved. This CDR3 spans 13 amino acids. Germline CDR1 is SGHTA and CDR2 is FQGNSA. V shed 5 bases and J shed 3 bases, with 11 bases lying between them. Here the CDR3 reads CASSPDGVYEQYF. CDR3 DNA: TGTGCCAGCAGCCCCGATGGGGTCTACGAGCAGTACTTC.